Included here is one T cell receptor (beta chain) sequence, with context. Its specificity is unknown. The data originate from a study of OX40 agonist ivuxolimab in advanced cancers. As for the study in general: Age averaged roughly 60 years (range roughly 23 to 80), and more than 80% were male. Whole-study results and caveats: Fewer expanded clones were found on average in CD4+ than in CD8+ T cells.

Here immunoSEQ multiplex PCR was the method, and the copy in TCRdb shows in-frame clones only, minus some. The sample contains roughly 50,000 clones, more than 80% of which appear only once. The CDR3 has 17 residues. Germline assignment: CDR1 LGHNA and CDR2 YSLEER. J gave up 6 bases and V 1 base, and 8 bases lay outside the gene matches. The starting material was CD4+ or CD8+ T cells sorted from blood, obtained in a trial of the OX40 agonist ivuxolimab. This sequence originates from an adult with an advanced solid tumor such as melanoma, head and neck, liver or kidney cancer. The chain is built from TRBV4-3 and TRBJ2-2; the match to TRBD2 covers 10 bases. The CDR3 spells CASSQGTWGLAPGELFF. The CDR3 DNA reads as TGCGCCAGCAGCCAAGGTACGTGGGGACTAGCGCCCGGGGAGCTGTTTTTT.